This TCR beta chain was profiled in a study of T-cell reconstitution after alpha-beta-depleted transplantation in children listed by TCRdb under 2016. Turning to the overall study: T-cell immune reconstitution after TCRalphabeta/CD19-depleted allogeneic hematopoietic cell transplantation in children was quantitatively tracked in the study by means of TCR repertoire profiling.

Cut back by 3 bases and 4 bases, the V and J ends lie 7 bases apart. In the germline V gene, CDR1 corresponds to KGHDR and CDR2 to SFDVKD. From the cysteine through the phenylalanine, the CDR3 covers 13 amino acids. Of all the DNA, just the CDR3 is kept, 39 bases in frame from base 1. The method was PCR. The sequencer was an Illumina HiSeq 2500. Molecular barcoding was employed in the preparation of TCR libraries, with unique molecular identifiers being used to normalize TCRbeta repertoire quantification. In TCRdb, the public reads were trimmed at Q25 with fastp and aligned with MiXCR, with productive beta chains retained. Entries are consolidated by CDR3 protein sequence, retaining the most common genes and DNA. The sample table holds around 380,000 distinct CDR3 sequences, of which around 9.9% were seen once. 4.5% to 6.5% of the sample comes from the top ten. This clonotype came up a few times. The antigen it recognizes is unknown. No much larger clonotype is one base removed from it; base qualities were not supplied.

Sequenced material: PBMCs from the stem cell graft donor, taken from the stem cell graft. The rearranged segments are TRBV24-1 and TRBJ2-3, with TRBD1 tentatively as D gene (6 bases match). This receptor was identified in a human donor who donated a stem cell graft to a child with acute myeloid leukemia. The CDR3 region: CATSDAGADTQYF. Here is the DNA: TGTGCCACCAGTGATGCAGGGGCAGATACGCAGTATTTT.